This T cell receptor (beta chain) stems from a study of T cells in Graves' hyperthyroidism and ophthalmopathy. This clonotype turned up a few times. V was clipped by 8 bases and J by 4 bases; unmatched bases: 14. The CDR3 runs to 16 residues. CDR1 and CDR2 from the germline V gene are SGHAT and FQDESV (reference sequence). Patients having uncontrolled infection, another autoimmune disease, pregnancy or lactation were not included. RNA transcripts were the template for amplifying TCR beta CDR3 regions. Initially, a first-round RT-PCR of the TCR CDR3 employed the HTBI primer set. One entry per CDR3 protein, called by TCRdb with MiXCR from the multiplex PCR reads. The profile shows hundreds of thousands of distinct CDR3 sequences, roughly 14% of them singletons.

The sequence came from a woman aged 40 to 50 with Graves' ophthalmopathy. The genes are TRBV11-1 and TRBJ2-7, with 10 bases lining up with TRBD2. The specimen sequenced was blood. The chain's CDR3 is CASALLSGTSVYEQYF. The DNA of the CDR3 is TGTGCCAGCGCTCTTCTCTCCGGGACTAGCGTTTACGAGCAGTACTTC.